The next 23 T cell receptor beta chains were all read from a single sample in a study of OX40 agonist ivuxolimab in advanced cancers. Library preparation was by the immunoSEQ multiplex PCR assay. TCRdb's version of the immuneACCESS table is confined to in-frame rearrangements and falls short of the full clone set. An unresolved V gene accounts for under half of the shortfall where checked; the remainder is of unknown origin. In this sample the table shows more than 15,000 clones, around 80% of which occur a single time. The biggest ten clones account for 28% of the sample. The sequencing used CD4+ or CD8+ T cells sorted from blood, collected in a trial of the OX40 agonist ivuxolimab. Source of these receptors: an adult with an advanced solid tumor such as melanoma, head and neck, liver or kidney cancer.

The chain recombines TRBV11-3 with TRBJ2-1; 15 nucleotides align to TRBD2. The CDR3 runs to 19 residues. The germline CDR1 and CDR2 sequences are SGHNT and YENEEA. The V gene end was trimmed by 6 bases and the J gene end by 4 bases; junction bases not matched to a gene: 13. The CDR3 sequence: CASSLGNWTSGRGYNEQFF. Written as DNA, the CDR3 is TGTGCCAGCAGTTTGGGTAACTGGACTAGCGGGAGGGGGTACAATGAGCAGTTCTTC.

The chain combines TRBV19 with TRBJ2-7, with D possibly matching TRBD1 (5 bases). The CDR3 consists of 13 residues. Germline V lookup: CDR1 LNHDA, CDR2 SQIVND (reference sequence). The V and J ends lost 2 bases and 3 bases respectively, with 8 bases between them. This chain's CDR3 is CASSIKQDYEQYF. CDR3 sequence (DNA): TGTGCCAGTAGTATAAAACAGGACTACGAGCAGTACTTC.

The chain couples TRBV4-2 to TRBJ2-2; 16 positions match TRBD2. The CDR3 length is 18 residues. Germline V gives CDR1 LGHNA, CDR2 YNFKEQ. Unmatched junction bases numbered 10, after V lost 4 bases and J lost 8 bases. The CDR3 nucleotides read TGTGCCAGCAGCCGTGGGACTAGCGGGAGGGCGGAGGTTGGGGAGCTGTTTTTT. Translating gives CASSRGTSGRAEVGELFF.

V gene TRBV6-6 combines with J gene TRBJ1-1, with D perhaps TRBD1 (5 bases). The V and J ends lost 2 bases and 4 bases respectively, with 8 bases between them. The CDR3 extends over 13 amino acids. Germline V CDR1 and CDR2: MNHNY, SVGAGI (reference sequence). The CDR3 coding sequence is TGTGCCAGCAGTTACGGGGGAACCACTGAAGCTTTCTTT. The encoded protein is CASSYGGTTEAFF.

V is TRBV19 and J is TRBJ2-1; the match to TRBD2 covers 7 bases. Looked up from germline, CDR1 is LNHDA and CDR2 is SQIVND (reference sequence). The V gene end was trimmed by 5 bases and the J gene end by 8 bases; junction bases not matched to a gene: 9. The CDR3 has 14 amino acids. CDR3 residues: CASSPLAGAHEQFF. Here the CDR3 DNA reads TGTGCCAGTAGTCCGCTGGCGGGAGCCCATGAGCAGTTCTTC. The entire variable domain, with the rest obtained from reference TRBV19 and TRBJ2-1, is as follows: DGGITQSPKYLFRKEGQNVTLSCEQNLNHDAMYWYRQDPGQGLRLIYYSQIVNDFQKGDIAEGYSVSREKKESFPLTVTSAQKNPTAFYLCASSPLAGAHEQFFGPGTRLTVL.

The chain recombines TRBV5-1 with TRBJ2-3; TRBD2 is a possible D gene (5 bases). The germline CDR1 and CDR2 sequences are SGHRS and YFSETQ. The CDR3 loop spans 15 amino acids. Trimming stripped 0 bases from V and 4 bases from J, with 12 bases between. CDR3 region: CASSLAPGGPDTQYF. The CDR3 coding sequence is TGCGCCAGCAGCTTGGCCCCCGGAGGTCCAGATACGCAGTATTTT.

The chain has TRBV5-6 and TRBJ2-2; TRBD2 matches at 9 bases. CDR3 length: 16 amino acids. Germline V lookup: CDR1 SGHDT, CDR2 YYEEEE. V shed 4 bases, J shed 7 bases, and the junction held 11 bases outside the gene matches. As DNA, the CDR3 is TGTGCCAGCAGCACTGGGCTCGGGACTAGCAGCGGGGAGCTGTTTTTT. Protein: CASSTGLGTSSGELFF.

V gene TRBV5-4 combines with J gene TRBJ2-3, with D uncertain. Germline V lookup: CDR1 SGHNT, CDR2 YYREEE (reference sequence). V was trimmed by 2 bases and J by 4 bases, leaving 5 bases between them. The CDR3 totals 12 residues. The CDR3 protein is CASSFRADTQYF. For the CDR3, the DNA is TGTGCCAGCAGCTTTAGGGCAGATACGCAGTATTTT.

This chain's CDR3 is CASSIVAGALTDTQYF. In nucleotides, the CDR3 is TGTGCCAGTAGTATAGTTGCGGGGGCCCTCACAGATACGCAGTATTTT. The chain has TRBV19 and TRBJ2-3, with D perhaps TRBD2 (7 bases). Germline lookup yields CDR1 LNHDA and CDR2 SQIVND (reference sequence). With 1 base removed from V and 2 bases from J, the gap between germline ends came to 13 bases. The CDR3 is made up of 16 amino acids.

The gene calls are TRBV20-1 and TRBJ2-7, with D unresolved. The CDR3 sequence is 11 residues long. Trimming shortened V by 3 bases and J by 3 bases, and 6 bases separated the two germline ends. Per germline, CDR1 DFQATT and CDR2 SNEGSKA (reference sequence). This CDR3 reads CSASASYEQYF. CDR3 sequence (DNA): TGCAGTGCTAGCGCTAGCTACGAGCAGTACTTC.

The V and J genes are TRBV27 and TRBJ1-1, with TRBD1 matching over 9 bases. There are 16 residues in the CDR3. V was clipped by 2 bases and J by 0 bases; unmatched bases: 4. CDR1 is MNHEY, CDR2 SMNVEV, per germline (reference sequence). CDR3 nucleotides: TGTGCCAGCAGTTTAGACAGGGGGTATATGAACACTGAAGCTTTCTTT. It translates to CASSLDRGYMNTEAFF.

A few counts support this clone. Because the CDR3's place on the DNA is in doubt, the DNA is left out and the CDR3 is given as listed by TCRdb. The chain uses TRBV7-9 and TRBJ1-5; the tabulated D call, TRBD1, remains unverified against the DNA. The CDR3 has 15 amino acids, counting both end residues. The germline V gene has CDR1 SEHNR and CDR2 FQNEAQ (reference sequence). The CDR3 sequence: CASSFGPGGNQPQHF.

V and J are TRBV28 and TRBJ2-7, with 7 nucleotides matching TRBD1. The ends lost 5 bases at V and 2 bases at J; junction bases unmatched: 12. In germline, CDR1 is MDHEN, CDR2 SYDVKM. The length of the CDR3 is 16 residues. The CDR3, as DNA: TGTGCCAGCAGTCGAAGGGGACAGTCTTTCCCCTACGAGCAGTACTTC. Protein product: CASSRRGQSFPYEQYF.

In the case of this clone: Because it lacks the conserved phenylalanine or tryptophan at the end, this CDR3 is likely a read error. This sequence joins TRBV5-8 and TRBJ1-5, with no clear D. Germline values: CDR1 SGHTS, CDR2 YDEGEE. The CDR3 covers 14 residues. V lost 6 bases and J lost 4, with 14 bases in between. CDR3 in DNA: TGTGCCAGCATAGGGTTTTGGAGTAATCAGCCCCAGCATCCT. It specifies CASIGFWSNQPQHP.

A few counts support this clone. V is TRBV29-1 and J is TRBJ1-1, with D maybe TRBD1 (6 bases). The CDR3 totals 13 residues. Germline assignment: CDR1 SQVTM and CDR2 ANQGSEA. V shed 2 bases and J shed 0 bases, with 7 bases lying between them. The CDR3: CSVETGMNTEAFF. In DNA form, the CDR3 reads TGCAGCGTTGAAACAGGGATGAACACTGAAGCTTTCTTT.

The CDR3 loop reads CAIIGDLGGTEAFF. DNA of the CDR3: TGTGCCATCATTGGCGACCTGGGAGGCACTGAAGCTTTCTTT. This chain connects TRBV10-3 to TRBJ1-1; unclear D gene. Germline V gives CDR1 ENHRY, CDR2 SYGVKD. The CDR3 runs 14 residues. Deletions cut 7 bases from V and 4 bases from J, with 16 bases between.

V usage is TRBV11-3 and J usage is TRBJ2-7; 7 nucleotides line up with TRBD1. This CDR3 has 15 residues. V was clipped by 5 bases and J by 0 bases; unmatched bases: 7. CDR1 is SGHNT, CDR2 YENEEA, per germline. In nucleotides, the CDR3 is TGTGCCAGCAGCCTCCGACAGGGCTCCTCCTACGAGCAGTACTTC. Its translation is CASSLRQGSSYEQYF. The variable domain in full, completed from reference TRBV11-3 and TRBJ2-7, reads EAGVVQSPRYKIIEKKQPVAFWCNPISGHNTLYWYLQNLGQGPELLIRYENEEAVDDSQLPKDRFSAERLKGVDSTLKIQPAELGDSAVYLCASSLRQGSSYEQYFGPGTRLTVT.

This chain connects TRBV27 to TRBJ2-1; D gene unclear. V was clipped by 1 base and J by 4 bases, with 8 bases between them. This CDR3 comprises 14 residues. Germline V gene lookup returns CDR1 MNHEY and CDR2 SMNVEV (reference sequence). CDR3 nucleotide sequence: TGTGCCAGCAGTTTATTGGGTACTTACAATGAGCAGTTCTTC. Its translation: CASSLLGTYNEQFF.

V and J are TRBV9 and TRBJ1-1; D may be TRBD1 (6 bases). Germline V gene sequence: CDR1 SGDLS, CDR2 YYNGEE. This CDR3 has 13 residues. V dropped 3 bases and J dropped 8 bases, with 14 bases sitting between them. This CDR3 reads CASSGPTGLEAFF. CDR3 DNA sequence: TGTGCCAGCAGCGGCCCCACAGGGTTAGAAGCTTTCTTT.

V and J are TRBV6-6 and TRBJ2-7, with D perhaps TRBD1 (6 bases). V was clipped by 4 bases and J by 4 bases, with 17 bases between them. Germline CDR1 reads MNHNY; CDR2 reads SVGAGI (reference sequence). The CDR3 is made up of 15 amino acids. CDR3: CASSSGQLFGYEQYF. CDR3 nucleotides: TGTGCCAGCAGTTCAGGACAGTTGTTTGGTTACGAGCAGTACTTC.

The rearrangement links TRBV11-3 to TRBJ2-1, with 11 bases aligning to TRBD2. The CDR3 spans 16 residues. Germline-derived CDR1 and CDR2 are SGHNT and YENEEA. V was clipped by 5 bases and J by 8 bases; unmatched bases: 11. CDR3 nucleotides: TGTGCCAGCAGCCGTAGCGGGAGGGGGGGGGTCGATGAGCAGTTCTTC. Protein: CASSRSGRGGVDEQFF.

In its sample, this clone was seen a few times. This chain's CDR3 is CASRDGTGRYEQYF. The CDR3, as DNA: TGTGCCAGCAGGGACGGGACAGGGAGGTACGAGCAGTACTTC. The chain carries TRBV2 and TRBJ2-7; 9 bases are a match to TRBD1. The CDR3 is 14 residues long. V shed 6 bases and J 4 bases; nucleotides not matched to a gene: 7. CDR1 and CDR2 from the germline V gene are SNHLY and FYNNEI.

V and J are TRBV19 and TRBJ1-5; D may be TRBD1 (5 bases). V dropped 6 bases and J dropped 4 bases, with 10 bases sitting between them. The CDR3 spans 13 residues. Germline V lookup: CDR1 LNHDA, CDR2 SQIVND (reference sequence). The CDR3, as DNA: TGTGCCAGTAGCCAAAAGGGGAATCAGCCCCAGCATTTT. Protein sequence: CASSQKGNQPQHF.